The next 19 T cell receptor beta chains were all read from a single sample in a study of blood T cell repertoires in COVID-19. Repertoires were generated with immunoSEQ multiplex PCR, while TCRdb's copy carries only in-frame clones and drops some. The sample has about 290,000 clones, 80% to 90% seen once. Material: peripheral blood. The source of these receptors is a woman younger than 45 with active or convalescent COVID-19.

The rearrangement joins TRBV4-3 to TRBJ2-1; D possibly corresponds to TRBD2 (6 bases). Trimming removed 0 bases from V and 0 bases from J, with 9 bases in between. CDR3 size: 16 residues. The germline V gene has CDR1 LGHNA and CDR2 YSLEER. The CDR3 spells CASSQDFGSSYNEQFF. In DNA form, the CDR3 reads TGCGCCAGCAGCCAAGATTTCGGGAGCTCCTACAATGAGCAGTTCTTC.

This chain links TRBV5-1 with TRBJ1-1; 7 nucleotides align to TRBD1. Trimming took 0 bases from V and 4 from J; bases not matched to a gene: 3. Germline CDR1 and CDR2: SGHRS and YFSETQ. The CDR3 totals 14 residues. CDR3: CASSLEAGGTEAFF. The CDR3 region has the DNA TGCGCCAGCAGCTTGGAGGCAGGGGGCACTGAAGCTTTCTTT.

The J gene is TRBJ2-4, the V gene TRBV18; the D is unclear. In germline, CDR1 is KGHSH, CDR2 LQKENI. V lost 6 bases and J lost 6, with 9 bases in between. The CDR3 spans 12 residues. The CDR3 loop reads CASSHPGNIQYF. Written as DNA, the CDR3 is TGTGCCAGCTCCCACCCGGGAAACATTCAGTACTTC.

CDR3 protein: CASSRNRVTNEQFF. The CDR3 DNA reads TGTGCCAGTAGTCGGAACAGGGTTACCAATGAGCAGTTCTTC. V usage is TRBV19 and J usage is TRBJ2-1; tentative D call: TRBD1 (6 bases). The CDR3 sequence is 14 residues long. V was trimmed by 5 bases and J by 6 bases, leaving 14 bases between them. The germline V gene encodes CDR1 LNHDA and CDR2 SQIVND (reference sequence).

This chain connects TRBV7-2 to TRBJ1-2, with 7 bases identical to TRBD1. The CDR3 covers 16 residues. CDR1 is SGHTA, CDR2 FQGNSA, per germline. Unmatched junction bases numbered 14, after V lost 6 bases and J lost 4 bases. Here the CDR3 reads CASSQASGGTSYGYTF. The DNA for the CDR3 is TGTGCCAGCAGTCAGGCCTCAGGGGGGACTAGCTATGGCTACACCTTC.

This chain joins TRBV6-2 or TRBV6-3 and TRBJ2-7; D might be TRBD1 (5 bases). The CDR3 spans 12 residues. V was trimmed by 6 bases and J by 4 bases, leaving 10 bases between them. The germline CDR1 and CDR2 sequences are MNHEY and SVGEGT. As DNA, the CDR3 is TGTGCCAGCAGCTTCAGGGCGTACGAGCAGTACTTC. It yields the protein CASSFRAYEQYF.

The chain carries TRBV7-2 and TRBJ2-1; 9 positions agree with TRBD1. V lost 5 bases, J lost 1 base, and 3 bases stayed unmatched. The CDR3 is 15 amino acids. Germline lookup yields CDR1 SGHTA and CDR2 FQGNSA. The CDR3 reads CASSIDRGSYNEQFF. CDR3 nucleotides: TGTGCCAGCAGCATAGACAGGGGGTCCTACAATGAGCAGTTCTTC.

The CDR3 spells CASISQGIGEAFF. Here the CDR3 DNA reads TGTGCCAGCATATCACAGGGAATAGGTGAAGCTTTCTTT. V gene TRBV6-5 combines with J gene TRBJ1-1, with D possibly TRBD1 on 6 matching bases. Germline lookup yields CDR1 MNHEY and CDR2 SVGAGI. V was trimmed by 7 bases and J by 7 bases, leaving 16 bases between them. The CDR3 totals 13 residues.

The V call is TRBV5-1, the J call TRBJ2-7; TRBD2 matches at 7 bases. The CDR3 has 14 residues. Germline CDR1 is SGHRS and CDR2 is YFSETQ. V was pared by 0 bases and J by 2 bases, with 2 bases of the junction left unmatched. In nucleotides, the CDR3 is TGCGCCAGCAGCTTGGAGCGGGGACCCTACGAGCAGTACTTC. It translates to CASSLERGPYEQYF.

The genes are TRBV30 and TRBJ2-7; possibly TRBD2 for D (5 bases). Trimming took off 3 bases at V and 4 bases at J, with 10 bases between the two ends. Germline loops: CDR1 GTSNPN, CDR2 SVGIG (reference sequence). This CDR3 contains 12 residues. The CDR3 coding sequence is TGTGCCTGGAGACGGGGAACGTACGAGCAGTACTTC. Its protein is CAWRRGTYEQYF.

V usage is TRBV5-1 and J usage is TRBJ1-4, with 7 bases lining up with TRBD1. Germline trimming cut 2 bases from V and 6 bases from J; bases unmatched to any gene: 7. Germline V CDR1 and CDR2: SGHRS, YFSETQ. This CDR3 has 15 amino acids. CDR3 DNA sequence: TGCGCCAGCAGCTTAAGGGGGCAGACGGATGAAAAACTGTTTTTT. As protein: CASSLRGQTDEKLFF.

The rearrangement joins TRBV7-3 to TRBJ2-5, with 8 bases that match TRBD2. The CDR3 is made up of 16 amino acids. V lost 1 base and J lost 5; bases outside the gene matches: 9. Germline CDR1 reads SGHTA; CDR2 reads FQGTGA. CDR3 sequence: CASSLMSSGLGETQYF. The CDR3 bases are TGTGCCAGCAGCTTAATGTCTAGCGGGTTGGGGGAGACCCAGTACTTC.

This clone was detected ten times or more. The chain is built from TRBV7-8 and TRBJ2-7; D may be TRBD2 (5 bases). Per germline, CDR1 SGHVS and CDR2 FQNEAQ. CDR3 length: 12 amino acids. V was trimmed by 5 bases and J by 5 bases, leaving 10 bases between them. CDR3 region: CASSPRRNEQYF. In DNA, the CDR3 is TGTGCCAGCAGCCCAAGGAGGAACGAGCAGTACTTC.

The chain recombines TRBV7-9 with TRBJ2-1, with D maybe TRBD2 (6 bases). The CDR3 has 16 residues. Germline loops: CDR1 SEHNR, CDR2 FQNEAQ (reference sequence). V lost 5 bases, J lost 0 bases, and 14 bases lay in between. The CDR3 region has the DNA TGTGCCAGCAGCCTCGGACGGGGGAGCTCCTACAATGAGCAGTTCTTC. Translating gives CASSLGRGSSYNEQFF.

The chain couples TRBV5-1 to TRBJ2-3; maybe TRBD2 (5 bases). This CDR3 has 14 residues. V was shortened by 0 bases and J by 4 bases, with 9 bases between the two germline ends. Germline CDR1 SGHRS, CDR2 YFSETQ. CDR3 sequence reads: CASSLGSAPDTQYF. CDR3 coding DNA: TGCGCCAGCAGCTTGGGTAGCGCCCCAGATACGCAGTATTTT.

The chain carries TRBV2 and TRBJ1-5; 7 bases are a match to TRBD1. Trimming cost V 7 bases and J 4 bases; bases outside gene matches: 4. The CDR3 totals 13 residues. Germline V gene lookup returns CDR1 SNHLY and CDR2 FYNNEI. Here the CDR3 reads CASTSTGNQPQHF. The CDR3 DNA follows: TGTGCCAGCACTTCGACAGGGAATCAGCCCCAGCATTTT.

CDR3 protein: CASSKGDRSNSPLHF. As DNA, the CDR3 is TGTGCCAGCAGCAAGGGGGACAGGTCTAATTCACCCCTCCACTTT. The gene calls are TRBV7-9 and TRBJ1-6, with 8 nucleotides matching TRBD1. The CDR3 runs to 15 residues. V shed 5 bases, J shed 6 bases, and the junction held 6 bases outside the gene matches. The germline V gene encodes CDR1 SEHNR and CDR2 FQNEAQ (reference sequence).

This chain joins TRBV20-1 and TRBJ2-1, with TRBD2 matching over 9 bases. Trimming removed 3 bases from V and 14 bases from J; junction bases left unmatched: 5. CDR1 is DFQATT and CDR2 is SNEGSKA in the germline V gene (reference sequence). This CDR3 comprises 11 residues. The CDR3 spells CSARSGGGEFF. In DNA, the CDR3 is TGCAGTGCTAGGTCCGGCGGGGGGGAGTTCTTC.

This clone was detected only once. V and J are TRBV13 and TRBJ2-1, with TRBD2 as a possible D gene (6 bases). V was shortened by 6 bases and J by 6 bases, with 15 bases between the two germline ends. The CDR3 contains 14 residues. Germline lookup yields CDR1 PRHDT and CDR2 FYEKMQ (reference sequence). The CDR3 DNA sequence: TGTGCCAGCAGAGGGAGAGGTAGCGGCAATGAGCAGTTCTTC. This encodes CASRGRGSGNEQFF.